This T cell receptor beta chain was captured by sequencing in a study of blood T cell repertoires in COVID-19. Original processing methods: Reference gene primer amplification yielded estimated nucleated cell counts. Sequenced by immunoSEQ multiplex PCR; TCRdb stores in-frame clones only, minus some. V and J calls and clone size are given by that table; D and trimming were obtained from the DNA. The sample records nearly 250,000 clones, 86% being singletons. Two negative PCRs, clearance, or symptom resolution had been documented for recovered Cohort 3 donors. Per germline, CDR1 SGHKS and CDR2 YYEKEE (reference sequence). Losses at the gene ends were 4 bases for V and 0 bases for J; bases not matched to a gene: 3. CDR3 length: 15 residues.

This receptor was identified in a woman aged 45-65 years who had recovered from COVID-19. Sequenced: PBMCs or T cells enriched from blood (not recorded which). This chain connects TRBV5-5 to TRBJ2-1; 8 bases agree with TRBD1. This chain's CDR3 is CASSPDRASYNEQFF. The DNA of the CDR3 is TGTGCCAGCAGCCCGGACAGGGCCTCCTACAATGAGCAGTTCTTC.